This T cell receptor beta chain is from a study of OX40 agonist ivuxolimab in advanced cancers. Overall study: Patients' therapy was ivuxolimab, an antibody that acts as an agonist of OX40 (CD134). Study conclusions and caveats: The study did not work out the antigen specificity of the expanded peripheral T cells.

TCRdb's copy holds only in-frame clones and misses some; the assay was immunoSEQ multiplex PCR. Of tens of thousands of clones listed, roughly 86% are singletons. The germline gives CDR1 SGHAT, CDR2 FQNNGV. Trimming shortened V by 5 bases and J by 11 bases, and 19 bases separated the two germline ends. The CDR3 extends over 14 amino acids. Concerning this clone: The antigen remains undetermined.

The chain carries TRBV11-2 and TRBJ1-3; a weak D match, TRBD1 (5 bases). This clonotype was obtained from an adult with an advanced solid tumor such as melanoma, head and neck, liver or kidney cancer. Sequencing used CD4+ or CD8+ T cells sorted from blood, obtained in a trial of the OX40 agonist ivuxolimab. For the CDR3, the DNA is TGTGCCAGCAGCCCAGGGTTTTCAATATTCGCCATATATTTT. Encoded protein: CASSPGFSIFAIYF.